One and the same sample provided the 10 T cell receptor beta chains below, sequenced in a study of radiotherapy plus CTLA-4 blockade in lung cancer (dated 2018 in TCRdb). Library generation was performed with the immunoSEQ multiplex PCR assay. TCRdb re-hosts the immuneACCESS table, in-frame sequences only. Its copies lack some clones; in the studies checked, an unresolved V gene accounts for under half of them, and the cause for the rest is not known. The table for this sample lists approximately 40,000 clones; approximately 86% of them were counted only once. The top ten constitute under 25% of the sample. Source: peripheral blood, taken from a patient treated with radiotherapy plus ipilimumab. These receptors all come from a human donor with non-small cell lung cancer whose response to radiotherapy plus ipilimumab could not be evaluated.

The V gene is TRBV7-8, the J gene TRBJ1-6, with TRBD1 matching 8 bases. The CDR3 sequence is 16 residues long. Germline CDR1 and CDR2: SGHVS and FQNEAQ. The J segment lost 10 bases and the V segment lost 5 bases, leaving 13 bases of the junction unmatched. The CDR3 bases are TGTGCCAGCAGCAGCACGAACAGGGGGGTGGGATCACCCCTCCACTTT. Translating it yields CASSSTNRGVGSPLHF.

This clone was seen a few times. The V and J genes are TRBV9 and TRBJ2-1, with 10 nucleotides matching TRBD2. The J segment lost 6 bases and the V segment lost 0 bases, leaving 3 bases of the junction unmatched. CDR1 is SGDLS, CDR2 YYNGEE, per germline. CDR3 length: 15 amino acids. CDR3 nucleotide sequence: TGTGCCAGCAGCGTAGGACTAGCGGGTTCCAATGAGCAGTTCTTC. Residues: CASSVGLAGSNEQFF.

This clone was detected once. This chain links TRBV2 with TRBJ2-3, with 14 bases identical to TRBD2. The CDR3 covers 17 residues. Germline V gives CDR1 SNHLY, CDR2 FYNNEI. V was clipped by 11 bases and J by 1 base; unmatched bases: 11. The CDR3 DNA is TGTGCCGGCAAGGGGACTAGCGGGAGTTTGGGCACAGATACGCAGTATTTT. Translation gives CAGKGTSGSLGTDTQYF.

The V gene is TRBV11-2, the J gene TRBJ2-6, with TRBD2 as a possible D gene (5 bases). The germline V gene has CDR1 SGHAT and CDR2 FQNNGV. Trimming shortened V by 4 bases and J by 3 bases, and 13 bases separated the two germline ends. This CDR3 has 16 amino acids. This CDR3 is CASSSSRGRGANVLTF. The CDR3 nucleotides read TGTGCCAGCAGCTCTTCCCGCGGGCGTGGGGCCAACGTCCTGACTTTC.

The V gene is TRBV12-5, the J gene TRBJ2-5; 8 bases are shared with TRBD1. This CDR3 has 13 amino acids. V lost 5 bases and J lost 5; bases outside the gene matches: 4. Germline-derived CDR1 and CDR2 are LGHNT and FRNRAP. The CDR3, as DNA: TGTGCTAGTGGTCAAGACAGGGGCGAGACCCAGTACTTC. It codes for CASGQDRGETQYF.

The chain is built from TRBV27 and TRBJ2-1, with D perhaps TRBD2 (6 bases). V gave up 7 bases and J gave up 9 bases, with 13 bases separating them. The CDR3 contains 12 residues. Per the germline V gene, CDR1 is MNHEY and CDR2 is SMNVEV (reference sequence). CDR3 sequence reads: CASTRRDSEQFF. The CDR3 DNA sequence: TGTGCCAGCACTAGGCGGGATAGTGAGCAGTTCTTC.

For the CDR3, the DNA is TGTGCCAGCAGTTCCTACAGGGGGCTGGGGCAGCCCCAGCATTTT. Translation: CASSSYRGLGQPQHF. This rearrangement joins TRBV6-5 to TRBJ1-5, with 9 positions matching TRBD1. The CDR3 loop spans 15 amino acids. V lost 4 bases and J lost 7; bases outside the gene matches: 8. Germline CDR1 reads MNHEY; CDR2 reads SVGAGI.

The chain uses TRBV2 and TRBJ2-1; TRBD2 matches at 8 bases. J gave up 1 base and V 2 bases, and 4 bases lay outside the gene matches. Germline values: CDR1 SNHLY, CDR2 FYNNEI. The CDR3 is 16 residues long. CDR3 sequence reads: CASSESGTRSYNEQFF. CDR3 DNA sequence: TGTGCCAGCAGTGAATCCGGGACTAGATCCTACAATGAGCAGTTCTTC.

This chain links TRBV5-1 with TRBJ2-6, with D perhaps TRBD1 (6 bases). CDR1 is SGHRS, CDR2 YFSETQ, per germline. Trimming shortened V by 2 bases and J by 0 bases, and 12 bases separated the two germline ends. The CDR3 runs to 17 residues. The CDR3 bases are TGCGCCAGCAGCTTACGGACAGCAAGCTCTGGGGCCAACGTCCTGACTTTC. This gives the protein CASSLRTASSGANVLTF.

This clone was picked up one time. The chain carries TRBV6-1 and TRBJ2-1; 10 nucleotides match TRBD1. Per germline, CDR1 MNHNS and CDR2 SASEGT. This CDR3 contains 16 residues. V was pared by 0 bases and J by 7 bases, with 6 bases of the junction left unmatched. The CDR3 nucleotides read TGTGCCAGCAGTGAAGCATGGGACAGGGGAAATAATGAGCAGTTCTTC. This translates into CASSEAWDRGNNEQFF.